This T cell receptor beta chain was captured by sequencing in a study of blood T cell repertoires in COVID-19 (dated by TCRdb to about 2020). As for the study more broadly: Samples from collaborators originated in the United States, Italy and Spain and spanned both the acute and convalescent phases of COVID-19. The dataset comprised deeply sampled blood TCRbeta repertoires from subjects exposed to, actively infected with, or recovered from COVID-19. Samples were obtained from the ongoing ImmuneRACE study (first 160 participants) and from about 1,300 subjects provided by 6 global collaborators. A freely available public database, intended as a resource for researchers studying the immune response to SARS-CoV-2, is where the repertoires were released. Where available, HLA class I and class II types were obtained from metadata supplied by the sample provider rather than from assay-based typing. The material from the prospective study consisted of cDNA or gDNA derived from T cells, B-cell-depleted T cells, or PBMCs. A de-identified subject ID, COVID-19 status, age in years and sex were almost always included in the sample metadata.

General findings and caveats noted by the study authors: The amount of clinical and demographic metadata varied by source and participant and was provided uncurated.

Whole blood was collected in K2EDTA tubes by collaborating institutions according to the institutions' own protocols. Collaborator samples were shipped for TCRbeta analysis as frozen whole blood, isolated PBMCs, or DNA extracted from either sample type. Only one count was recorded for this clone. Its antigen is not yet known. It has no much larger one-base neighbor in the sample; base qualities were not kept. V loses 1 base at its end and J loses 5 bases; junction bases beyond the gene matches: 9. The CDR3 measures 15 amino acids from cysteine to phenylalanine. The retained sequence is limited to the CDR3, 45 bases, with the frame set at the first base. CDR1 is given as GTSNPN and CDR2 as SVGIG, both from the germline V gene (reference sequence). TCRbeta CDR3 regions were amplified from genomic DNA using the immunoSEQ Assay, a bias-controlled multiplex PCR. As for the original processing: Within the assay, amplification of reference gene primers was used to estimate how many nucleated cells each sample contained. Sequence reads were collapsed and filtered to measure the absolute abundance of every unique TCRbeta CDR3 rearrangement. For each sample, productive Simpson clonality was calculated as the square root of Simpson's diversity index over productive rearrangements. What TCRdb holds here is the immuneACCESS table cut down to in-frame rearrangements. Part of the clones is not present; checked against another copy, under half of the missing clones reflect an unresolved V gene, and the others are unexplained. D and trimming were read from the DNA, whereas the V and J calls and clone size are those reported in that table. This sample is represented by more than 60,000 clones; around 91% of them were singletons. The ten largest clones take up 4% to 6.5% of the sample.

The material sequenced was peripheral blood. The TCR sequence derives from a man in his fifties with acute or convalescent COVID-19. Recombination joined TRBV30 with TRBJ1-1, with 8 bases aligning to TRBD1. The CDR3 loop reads CAWSGQGAQNTEAFF. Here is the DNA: TGTGCCTGGAGTGGCCAGGGGGCGCAGAATACTGAAGCTTTCTTT.